The text below deals with one T cell receptor (beta chain). As yet, its antigen is unknown. J was trimmed by 5 bases and V by 4 bases; bases with no gene match: 11. CDR1 DFQATT and CDR2 SNEGSKA come from the germline V gene (reference sequence). This CDR3 region has 15 residues. Preparation of the TCRbeta library involved a method that used unique molecular identifiers. Via MiXCR, TCRdb re-called the PCR reads, giving one row per CDR3 protein. The data show approximately 210,000 distinct CDR3 sequences, under 20% seen once. The data were obtained in a study of T-cell reconstitution after alpha-beta-depleted transplantation in children. Study-wide points: The study reportedly traced alpha-beta T cells about two months after transplant to several hundred expanded graft clones. TCRbeta diversity was high at day 60 in some patients (a result of surviving recipient T cells and thymic progenitors). One year post-transplant, T-cell counts and diversity were largely derived from T cells produced anew.

The chain combines TRBV20-1 with TRBJ2-3; 8 nucleotides agree with TRBD2. This specimen was PBMCs, mostly from graft donor cells, taken 360 days after TCRalphabeta/CD19-depleted stem cell transplant. The TCR sequence derives from a male patient aged 2-15 years who had a stem cell transplant for acute lymphoblastic leukemia, so the T cells may come from the graft donor. In DNA form, the CDR3 reads TGCAGTGCTACTTGGACTAGCCCCAAAGGAGATACGCAGTATTTT. Encoded protein: CSATWTSPKGDTQYF.